This T cell receptor beta chain is from a study of identical twins. Study-level results: Insertions were fewer in abundant cord blood beta clonotypes, whereas memory repertoires showed none of this pattern.

MiXCR was run by TCRdb on the 5' RACE reads, yielding one entry per CDR3 protein. In the table there are roughly 540,000 distinct CDR3 sequences, around 20% of which are singletons. Germline assignment: CDR1 SGHTA and CDR2 FQGNSA. The ends were cut back, 2 bases at V and 6 bases at J, with 6 bases in the middle. The CDR3 has 12 residues. This clonotype was observed many times. Antigen unknown. These data were also reused for a study on T cells expressing NK-cell markers.

This receptor was taken from a woman between 18 and 29 years old in good health. The V and J genes are TRBV7-2 and TRBJ2-3; D is ambiguous. Sequenced input: CD4+ T cells sorted from blood. Written as DNA, the CDR3 is TGTGCCAGCAGCTTAATTTCCGATACGCAGTATTTT. It codes for CASSLISDTQYF.